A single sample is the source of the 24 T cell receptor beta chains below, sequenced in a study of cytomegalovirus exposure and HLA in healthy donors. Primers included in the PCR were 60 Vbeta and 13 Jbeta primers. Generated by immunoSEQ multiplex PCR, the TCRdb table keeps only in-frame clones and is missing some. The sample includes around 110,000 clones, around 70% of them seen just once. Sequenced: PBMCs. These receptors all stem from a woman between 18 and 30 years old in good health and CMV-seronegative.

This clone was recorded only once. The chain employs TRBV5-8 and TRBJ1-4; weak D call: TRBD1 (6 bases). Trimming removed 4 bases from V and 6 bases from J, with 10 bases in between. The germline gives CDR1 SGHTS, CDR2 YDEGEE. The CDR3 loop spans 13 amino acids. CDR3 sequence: CASSLDRHEKLFF. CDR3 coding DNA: TGTGCCAGCAGCCTCGACAGGCATGAAAAACTGTTTTTT.

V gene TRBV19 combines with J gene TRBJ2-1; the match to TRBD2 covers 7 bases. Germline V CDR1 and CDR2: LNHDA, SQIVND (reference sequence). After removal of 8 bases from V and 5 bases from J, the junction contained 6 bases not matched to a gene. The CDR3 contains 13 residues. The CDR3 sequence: CASGRGSNNEQFF. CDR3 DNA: TGTGCCAGTGGGCGGGGGTCCAACAATGAGCAGTTCTTC.

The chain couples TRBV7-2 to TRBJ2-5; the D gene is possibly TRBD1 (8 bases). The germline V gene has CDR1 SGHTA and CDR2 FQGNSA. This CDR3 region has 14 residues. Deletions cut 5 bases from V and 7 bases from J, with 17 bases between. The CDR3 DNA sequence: TGTGCCAGCAGCACAACAGGGGGGGCGGGGACCCAGTACTTC. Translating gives CASSTTGGAGTQYF.

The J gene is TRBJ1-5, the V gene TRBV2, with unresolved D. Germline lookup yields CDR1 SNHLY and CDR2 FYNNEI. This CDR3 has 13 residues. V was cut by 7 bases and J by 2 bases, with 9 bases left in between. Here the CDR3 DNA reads TGTGCCAGCAAGAGGGAGGGCAATCAGCCCCAGCATTTT. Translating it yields CASKREGNQPQHF.

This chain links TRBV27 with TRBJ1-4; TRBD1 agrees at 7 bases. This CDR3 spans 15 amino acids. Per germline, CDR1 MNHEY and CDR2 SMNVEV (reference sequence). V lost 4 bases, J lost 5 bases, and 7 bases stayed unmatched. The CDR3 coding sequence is TGTGCCAGCAGTTACCGGACAGGCGGGAATGAAAAACTGTTTTTT. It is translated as CASSYRTGGNEKLFF.

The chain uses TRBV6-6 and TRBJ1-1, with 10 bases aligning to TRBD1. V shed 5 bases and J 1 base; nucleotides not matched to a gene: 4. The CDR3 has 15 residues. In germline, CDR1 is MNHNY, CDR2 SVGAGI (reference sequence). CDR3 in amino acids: CASSPRTGGNTEAFF. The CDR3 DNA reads TGTGCCAGCAGTCCACGGACAGGGGGGAACACTGAAGCTTTCTTT.

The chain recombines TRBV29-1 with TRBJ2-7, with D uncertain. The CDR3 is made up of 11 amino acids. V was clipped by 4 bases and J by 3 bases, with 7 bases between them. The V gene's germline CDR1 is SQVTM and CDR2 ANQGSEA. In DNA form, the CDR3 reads TGCAGCGTTGTCGACAACTACGAGCAGTACTTC. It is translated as CSVVDNYEQYF.

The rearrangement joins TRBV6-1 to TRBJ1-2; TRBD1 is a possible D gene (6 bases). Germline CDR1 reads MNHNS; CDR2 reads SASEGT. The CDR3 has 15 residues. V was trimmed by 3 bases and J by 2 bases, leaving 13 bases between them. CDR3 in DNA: TGTGCCAGCAGTGACAGGGGAGCGGCAAACTATGGCTACACCTTC. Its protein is CASSDRGAANYGYTF.

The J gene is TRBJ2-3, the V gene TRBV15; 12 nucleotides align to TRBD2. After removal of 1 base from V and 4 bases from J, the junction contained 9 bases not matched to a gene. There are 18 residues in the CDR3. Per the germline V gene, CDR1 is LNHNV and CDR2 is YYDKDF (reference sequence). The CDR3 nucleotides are TGTGCCACCAGCAGAGGCATGGCTAGCGGGGGGGCATCAGATACGCAGTATTTT. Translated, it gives CATSRGMASGGASDTQYF.

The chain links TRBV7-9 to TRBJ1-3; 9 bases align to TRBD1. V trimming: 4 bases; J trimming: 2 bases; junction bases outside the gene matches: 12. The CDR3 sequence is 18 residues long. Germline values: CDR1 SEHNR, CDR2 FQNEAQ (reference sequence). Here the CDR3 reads CASSYSAVGQGPGNTIYF. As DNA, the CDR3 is TGTGCCAGCAGCTACTCCGCAGTTGGACAGGGGCCTGGAAACACCATATATTTT.

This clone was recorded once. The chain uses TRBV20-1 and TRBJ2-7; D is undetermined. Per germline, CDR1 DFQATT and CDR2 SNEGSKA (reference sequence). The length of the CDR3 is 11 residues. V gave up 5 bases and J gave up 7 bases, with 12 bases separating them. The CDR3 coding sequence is TGCAGTGCTTCCCCCTTCCGGGAGCAGTACTTC. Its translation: CSASPFREQYF.

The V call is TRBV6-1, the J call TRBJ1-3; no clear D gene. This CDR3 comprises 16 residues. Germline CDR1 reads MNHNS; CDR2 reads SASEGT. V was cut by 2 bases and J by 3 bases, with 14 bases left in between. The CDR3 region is CASSEPWTLSGNTIYF. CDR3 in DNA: TGTGCCAGCAGTGAACCTTGGACTTTAAGTGGAAACACCATATATTTT.

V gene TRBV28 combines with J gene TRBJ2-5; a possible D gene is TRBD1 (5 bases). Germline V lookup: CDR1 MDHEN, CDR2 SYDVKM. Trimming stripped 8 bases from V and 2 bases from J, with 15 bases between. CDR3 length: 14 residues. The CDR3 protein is CASETRTGQETQYF. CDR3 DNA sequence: TGTGCCAGCGAGACTCGAACAGGACAAGAGACCCAGTACTTC.

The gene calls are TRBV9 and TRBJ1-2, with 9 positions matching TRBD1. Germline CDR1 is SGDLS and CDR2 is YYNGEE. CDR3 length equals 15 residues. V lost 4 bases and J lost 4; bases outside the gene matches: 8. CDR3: CASSPRTGATYGYTF. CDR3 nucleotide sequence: TGTGCCAGCAGCCCCCGGACAGGGGCCACCTATGGCTACACCTTC.

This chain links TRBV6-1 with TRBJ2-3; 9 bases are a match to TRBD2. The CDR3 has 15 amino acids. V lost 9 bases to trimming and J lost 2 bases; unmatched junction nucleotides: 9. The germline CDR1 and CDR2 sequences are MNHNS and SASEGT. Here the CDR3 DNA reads TGTGCCAGTCACACTCTAGCGGGGACCACAGATACGCAGTATTTT. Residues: CASHTLAGTTDTQYF.

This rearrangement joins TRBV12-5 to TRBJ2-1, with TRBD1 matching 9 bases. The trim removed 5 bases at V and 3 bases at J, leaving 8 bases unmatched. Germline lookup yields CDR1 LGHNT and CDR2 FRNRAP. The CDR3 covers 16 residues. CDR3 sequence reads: CASGPTGTGIYNEQFF. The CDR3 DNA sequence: TGTGCTAGTGGTCCCACCGGGACAGGGATCTACAATGAGCAGTTCTTC.

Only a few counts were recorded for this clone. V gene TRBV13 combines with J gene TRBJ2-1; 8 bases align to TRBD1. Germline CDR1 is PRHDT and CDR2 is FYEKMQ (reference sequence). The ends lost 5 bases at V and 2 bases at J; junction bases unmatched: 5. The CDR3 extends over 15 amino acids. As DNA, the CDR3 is TGTGCCAGCAGCCCCCAGGGGGCCCCCTACAATGAGCAGTTCTTC. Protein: CASSPQGAPYNEQFF.

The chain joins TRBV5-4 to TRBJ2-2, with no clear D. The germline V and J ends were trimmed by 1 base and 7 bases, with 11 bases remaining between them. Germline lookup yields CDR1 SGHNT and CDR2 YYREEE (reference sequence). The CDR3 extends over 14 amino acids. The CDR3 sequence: CASSLPRRGGELFF. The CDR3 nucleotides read TGTGCCAGCAGCTTGCCCCGTCGAGGCGGGGAGCTGTTTTTT.

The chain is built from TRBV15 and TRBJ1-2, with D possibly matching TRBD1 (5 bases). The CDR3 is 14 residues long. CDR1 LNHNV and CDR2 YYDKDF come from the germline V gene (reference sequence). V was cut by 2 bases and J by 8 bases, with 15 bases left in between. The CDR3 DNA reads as TGTGCCACCAGCAGACAGGACATCTCCGAGGGCTACACCTTC. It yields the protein CATSRQDISEGYTF.

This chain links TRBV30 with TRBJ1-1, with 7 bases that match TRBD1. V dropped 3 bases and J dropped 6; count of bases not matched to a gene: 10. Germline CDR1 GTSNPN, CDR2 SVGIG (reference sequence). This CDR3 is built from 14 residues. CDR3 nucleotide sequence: TGTGCCTGGAGCGTGGGACAGACGAGCTCTGAAGCTTTCTTT. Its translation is CAWSVGQTSSEAFF.

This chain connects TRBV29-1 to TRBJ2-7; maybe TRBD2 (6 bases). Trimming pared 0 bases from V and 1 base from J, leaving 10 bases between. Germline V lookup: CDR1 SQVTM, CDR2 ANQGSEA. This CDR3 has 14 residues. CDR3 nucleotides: TGCAGCGTTGAAGAGGGGACTCCTTCCTACGAGCAGTACTTC. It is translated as CSVEEGTPSYEQYF.

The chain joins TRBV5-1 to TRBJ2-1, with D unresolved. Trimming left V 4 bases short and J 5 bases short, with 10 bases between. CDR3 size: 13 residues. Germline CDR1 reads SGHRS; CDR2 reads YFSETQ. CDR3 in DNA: TGCGCCAGCAGCCCCGAGCCTCACAATGAGCAGTTCTTC. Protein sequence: CASSPEPHNEQFF.

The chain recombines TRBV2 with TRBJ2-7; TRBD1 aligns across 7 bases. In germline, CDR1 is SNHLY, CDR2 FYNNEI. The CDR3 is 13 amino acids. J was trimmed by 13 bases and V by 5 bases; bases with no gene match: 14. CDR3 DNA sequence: TGTGCCAGCAGTATCGAGACAGGGAAAAATAGCTACTTC. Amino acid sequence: CASSIETGKNSYF.

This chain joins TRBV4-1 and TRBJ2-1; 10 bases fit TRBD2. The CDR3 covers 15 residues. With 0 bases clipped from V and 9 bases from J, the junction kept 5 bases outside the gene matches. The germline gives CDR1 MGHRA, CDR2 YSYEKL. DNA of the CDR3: TGCGCCAGCAGCCAAGATTCTAGCGGGGGTCTTGAGCAGTTCTTC. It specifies CASSQDSSGGLEQFF.